This note documents a single TCR beta chain sequence. TCRdb re-called clones from the PCR reads using MiXCR. The sample lists under 35,000 clones; approximately 25% were seen once. The data stem from a study of metastatic and nonmetastatic thyroid tumors. Each patient came to thyroid surgery without any prior treatment (of any kind). Germline V gene data show CDR1 as SGHRS and CDR2 as YFSETQ. The ends were cut back, 0 bases at V and 1 base at J, with 10 bases in the middle. This CDR3 is built from 15 residues. The chain joins TRBV5-1 to TRBJ1-2; the D is unclear. This receptor was taken from a female donor with papillary thyroid cancer or a benign thyroid nodule (not recorded which). Some clones in this sample may be carry-over from other donors' samples. The sample consisted of blood. The CDR3 region has the DNA TGCGCCAGCAGCTTGGATGGGCAATATAACTATGGCTACACCTTC. This translates into CASSLDGQYNYGYTF.